Listed here are 15 T cell receptor beta chains from one sample, sequenced in a study of blood T cell repertoires in COVID-19. The method was immunoSEQ multiplex PCR; TCRdb's version includes in-frame clones alone and lacks a portion of them. The table has fewer than 70,000 clones, 70% to 90% seen once. The sample was peripheral blood. Receptors originate from a man aged 40-50 years with COVID-19, enrolled during active disease.

V gene TRBV6-5 combines with J gene TRBJ2-7, with 7 positions matching TRBD1. After removal of 5 bases from V and 3 bases from J, the junction contained 4 bases not matched to a gene. The CDR3 totals 13 residues. Germline-derived CDR1 and CDR2 are MNHEY and SVGAGI. The CDR3, as DNA: TGTGCCAGCAGTACACAGGGGAACTACGAGCAGTACTTC. It codes for CASSTQGNYEQYF.

The CDR3 nucleotides are TGTGCCACCAGTCGGGACAGGGGTAGCGGCGGGGAGCTGTTTTTT. This sequence encodes CATSRDRGSGGELFF. V and J are TRBV15 and TRBJ2-2; 10 positions match TRBD1. The junction had 8 bases not matched to a gene; V was cut back by 6 bases and J by 7 bases. Looked up from germline, CDR1 is LNHNV and CDR2 is YYDKDF (reference sequence). This CDR3 spans 15 amino acids.

The rearrangement joins TRBV5-4 to TRBJ1-2; D gene uncertain. Between the trimmed V and J ends, which lost 0 bases and 0 bases, there was a span of 12 bases. In germline, CDR1 is SGHNT, CDR2 YYREEE (reference sequence). The CDR3 loop spans 16 amino acids. The CDR3 protein is CASSLDPQATNYGYTF. CDR3 sequence (DNA): TGTGCCAGCAGCTTGGACCCGCAGGCTACTAACTATGGCTACACCTTC.

The chain employs TRBV9 and TRBJ2-3, with D hard to call. The CDR3 length is 16 residues. From germline, CDR1 is SGDLS and CDR2 YYNGEE. V lost 0 bases, J lost 0 bases, and 11 bases lay in between. CDR3 region: CASSVAGRSSTDTQYF. The CDR3 nucleotides read TGTGCCAGCAGCGTAGCAGGCAGATCTAGCACAGATACGCAGTATTTT.

The V gene is TRBV19, the J gene TRBJ1-2, with 8 bases fitting TRBD1. V gave up 8 bases and J gave up 3 bases; unmatched junction bases: 8. The CDR3 has 14 amino acids. Germline CDR1 and CDR2: LNHDA and SQIVND (reference sequence). This CDR3 is CASATGVQDYGYTF. In DNA, the CDR3 is TGTGCCAGTGCGACAGGGGTTCAGGACTATGGCTACACCTTC.

The V gene is TRBV5-5, the J gene TRBJ2-1; 8 bases are shared with TRBD2. The trim removed 2 bases at V and 6 bases at J, leaving 4 bases unmatched. Per the germline V gene, CDR1 is SGHKS and CDR2 is YYEKEE (reference sequence). The CDR3 sequence is 14 residues long. The CDR3 is CASSFQGTSNEQFF. CDR3 in DNA: TGTGCCAGCAGCTTCCAGGGGACTAGCAATGAGCAGTTCTTC.

This chain uses TRBV30 with TRBJ2-4; 9 bases are shared with TRBD1. This CDR3 contains 13 residues. Germline loops: CDR1 GTSNPN, CDR2 SVGIG (reference sequence). The V segment lost 4 bases and the J segment 8 bases; nucleotides outside the gene matches: 6. The CDR3 loop reads CAWKTTGGDIQYF. DNA for the CDR3: TGTGCCTGGAAAACGACAGGGGGGGACATTCAGTACTTC.

V usage is TRBV28 and J usage is TRBJ2-5, with D possibly TRBD1 on 6 matching bases. Germline V gives CDR1 MDHEN, CDR2 SYDVKM. This CDR3 comprises 14 residues. Trimming removed 2 bases from V and 1 base from J, with 8 bases in between. The CDR3 DNA reads TGTGCCAGCAGTTTAGGACAGCCCCAAGAGACCCAGTACTTC. Amino acid sequence: CASSLGQPQETQYF.

The V gene is TRBV2, the J gene TRBJ1-5; possibly TRBD1 for D (6 bases). Trimming stripped 6 bases from V and 4 bases from J, with 10 bases between. CDR3 length: 13 residues. The V gene's germline CDR1 is SNHLY and CDR2 FYNNEI. The CDR3 DNA reads TGTGCCAGCAGACCAGGGGAAAATCAGCCCCAGCATTTT. Its protein product is CASRPGENQPQHF.

As concerns this clone: Other DNA sequences in this sample translate to the same CDR3. The rearrangement uses TRBV5-6 and TRBJ2-2; TRBD1 agrees at 10 bases. This CDR3 has 15 residues. After removal of 2 bases from V and 4 bases from J, the junction contained 2 bases not matched to a gene. Germline CDR1 SGHDT, CDR2 YYEEEE. The CDR3 sequence is CASSFGTGVTGELFF. The CDR3 DNA follows: TGTGCCAGCAGCTTTGGGACAGGGGTCACCGGGGAGCTGTTTTTT.

The CDR3 region has the DNA TGTGCCAGCAGTCCCTCCCACCTGACAGCTGAAGCTTTCTTT. Protein: CASSPSHLTAEAFF. The gene calls are TRBV6-7 and TRBJ1-1; a possible D gene is TRBD1 (5 bases). TRBV6-7 is identified as an open reading frame with a role that is uncertain. V was clipped by 5 bases and J by 6 bases, with 16 bases between them. CDR3 length: 14 amino acids.

The chain joins TRBV28 to TRBJ2-2; D not certain. CDR1 MDHEN and CDR2 SYDVKM come from the germline V gene. Trimming left V 5 bases short and J 4 bases short, with 5 bases between. The CDR3 runs 12 residues. Here the CDR3 reads CASSPITGELFF. The CDR3 DNA follows: TGTGCCAGCAGTCCCATCACCGGGGAGCTGTTTTTT. Based on the CDR3 plus reference TRBV28 and TRBJ2-2, the full variable domain is DVKVTQSSRYLVKRTGEKVFLECVQDMDHENMFWYRQDPGLGLRLIYFSYDVKMKEKGDIPEGYSVSREKKERFSLILESASTNQTSMYLCASSPITGELFFGEGSRLTVL.

V gene TRBV7-9 combines with J gene TRBJ1-5, with 7 positions matching TRBD1. V dropped 1 base and J dropped 8; count of bases not matched to a gene: 8. The CDR3 consists of 15 residues. Germline CDR1 SEHNR, CDR2 FQNEAQ (reference sequence). CDR3 protein: CASSLGRGKGEPQHF. CDR3 DNA sequence: TGTGCCAGCAGCTTAGGCAGGGGGAAGGGGGAGCCCCAGCATTTT. Filled out from reference TRBV7-9 and TRBJ1-5, the complete variable domain reads DTGVSQNPRHKITKRGQNVTFRCDPISEHNRLYWYRQTLGQGPEFLTYFQNEAQLEKSRLLSDRFSAERPKGSFSTLEIQRTEQGDSAMYLCASSLGRGKGEPQHFGDGTRLSIL.

This chain uses TRBV6-5 with TRBJ2-2; a weak D match, TRBD2 (6 bases). Per the germline V gene, CDR1 is MNHEY and CDR2 is SVGAGI. This CDR3 is built from 15 residues. V was pared by 3 bases and J by 6 bases, with 14 bases between. CDR3 residues: CASSYAAWGAGELFF. The DNA of the CDR3 is TGTGCCAGCAGTTATGCGGCTTGGGGGGCCGGGGAGCTGTTTTTT.

The gene calls are TRBV4-1 and TRBJ1-1; 9 nucleotides line up with TRBD1. This CDR3 comprises 16 residues. In germline, CDR1 is MGHRA, CDR2 YSYEKL. V lost 0 bases, J lost 8 bases, and 10 bases stayed unmatched. CDR3 protein: CASSQDPNGQGQEAFF. In nucleotides, the CDR3 is TGCGCCAGCAGCCAAGATCCAAATGGACAGGGGCAGGAAGCTTTCTTT.